The sequence of this TCR beta chain was determined in a study of shared clonotypes between healthy human individuals. Study at large: Used for every donor were three CD4 naive, three CD4 memory, two CD8 naive and one CD8 memory plate.

Each replicate PCR on the sorted subsets used 150 to 200 ng DNA (roughly 27,000 T cell genomes). Data came from immunoSEQ multiplex PCR; TCRdb stores just in-frame clones and leaves some out. The top ten hold roughly 0.13% of the sample, which has some 2,000,000 clones, roughly 96% seen once. Broader study findings: Larger estimated richness was generally recorded for naive subsets relative to memory subsets.

There were no recent acute infections or vaccinations among the donors, who were healthy HIV-negative adults. Turning to this clone: What it binds is unknown.

This CDR3 has 14 residues. V was pared by 3 bases and J by 4 bases, with 12 bases between. The germline CDR1 and CDR2 sequences are MDHEN and SYDVKM. The source material was naive CD4+ T cells sorted from blood. Subset given: CD45RA+ positively selected. The chain joins TRBV28 to TRBJ1-2; possibly TRBD1 for D (5 bases). This receptor was obtained from a young man in good health. CDR3 protein: CASSLEGTAYGYTF. The DNA of the CDR3 is TGTGCCAGCAGTTTGGAAGGGACGGCCTATGGCTACACCTTC.